The 24 T cell receptor beta chains below were found in one sample sequenced in a study of shared clonotypes between healthy human individuals. Naive CD8 populations comprised CD45RO-negative cells positively selected for CCR7, excluding terminally differentiated effector memory CD45RA+ cells. The data were produced by immunoSEQ multiplex PCR, yet TCRdb's version contains in-frame clones alone and is incomplete. Altogether 1.5 million to 2.5 million clones are present, about 95% being singletons, with the ten largest covering more than 0.95%. Source material: naive CD8+ T cells sorted from blood. The receptors come from a man in his late teens or twenties in good health.

V and J are TRBV5-4 and TRBJ1-1; D remains ambiguous. Germline V gene sequence: CDR1 SGHNT, CDR2 YYREEE (reference sequence). Trimming removed 0 bases from V and 10 bases from J, with 19 bases in between. CDR3 length: 15 amino acids. The CDR3 reads CASSLGRAAVLGAFF. CDR3 bases: TGTGCCAGCAGCTTGGGACGAGCGGCAGTTTTGGGAGCTTTCTTT.

The rearrangement links TRBV2 to TRBJ2-1; tentative D call: TRBD2 (5 bases). Trimming pared 2 bases from V and 5 bases from J, leaving 16 bases between. The CDR3 has 16 amino acids. Germline V gene sequence: CDR1 SNHLY, CDR2 FYNNEI. This CDR3 is CASSEIGNGPDNEQFF. As DNA, the CDR3 is TGTGCCAGCAGTGAAATCGGGAATGGGCCCGACAATGAGCAGTTCTTC.

This chain joins TRBV27 and TRBJ2-2; D is uncertain. Germline V lookup: CDR1 MNHEY, CDR2 SMNVEV (reference sequence). Trimming took 2 bases from V and 7 from J, leaving 5 bases between them. The CDR3 covers 12 residues. The CDR3 DNA reads as TGTGCCAGCAGTTTAGTAAGCGGGGAGCTGTTTTTT. Its translation is CASSLVSGELFF.

The chain joins TRBV7-9 to TRBJ2-1, with D possibly matching TRBD2 (6 bases). The germline V gene encodes CDR1 SEHNR and CDR2 FQNEAQ (reference sequence). Trimming left V 5 bases short and J 5 bases short, with 16 bases between. The CDR3 has 15 amino acids. The CDR3 loop reads CASSVEEGGDNEQFF. The CDR3 DNA is TGTGCCAGCAGCGTAGAGGAGGGCGGAGACAATGAGCAGTTCTTC.

The chain links TRBV5-4 to TRBJ2-1; 8 bases agree with TRBD1. This CDR3 is built from 14 residues. Unmatched junction bases numbered 9, after V lost 4 bases and J lost 9 bases. Germline V gene data show CDR1 as SGHNT and CDR2 as YYREEE (reference sequence). Here the CDR3 DNA reads TGTGCCAGCAGCCAATCCGGGACAGGTAGTGAGCAGTTCTTC. Translating gives CASSQSGTGSEQFF.

V is TRBV6-1 and J is TRBJ2-1; D gene uncertain. Germline CDR1 MNHNS, CDR2 SASEGT. The CDR3 totals 14 residues. Trimming cost V 7 bases and J 4 bases, with 14 bases left between them. The CDR3 loop reads CASTQYDGYNEQFF. The CDR3 DNA reads TGTGCCAGCACCCAGTATGACGGATACAATGAGCAGTTCTTC.

This chain joins TRBV27 and TRBJ1-1; 7 nucleotides agree with TRBD1. Losses at the gene ends were 1 base for V and 6 bases for J; bases not matched to a gene: 11. Looked up from germline, CDR1 is MNHEY and CDR2 is SMNVEV (reference sequence). The CDR3 consists of 16 residues. The chain's CDR3 is CASSLYPTGMSAEAFF. CDR3 sequence (DNA): TGTGCCAGCAGTTTATACCCGACAGGGATGAGCGCTGAAGCTTTCTTT.

The chain is built from TRBV15 and TRBJ1-1; D remains unclear. The CDR3 runs to 13 residues. V dropped 4 bases and J dropped 1 base, with 7 bases sitting between them. Germline V gives CDR1 LNHNV, CDR2 YYDKDF (reference sequence). CDR3 coding DNA: TGTGCCACCAGCAAAGGGTGGAACACTGAAGCTTTCTTT. Its translation: CATSKGWNTEAFF.

About this clone itself: Other DNA sequences within the sample encode an identical CDR3. CDR3 sequence reads: CASSFSGGNTEAFF. The DNA for the CDR3 is TGTGCCAGCAGTTTTTCTGGGGGGAACACTGAAGCTTTCTTT. The chain is built from TRBV28 and TRBJ1-1; possible D gene TRBD1, 5 bases. This CDR3 region has 14 residues. From germline, CDR1 is MDHEN and CDR2 SYDVKM. The ends were cut back, 3 bases at V and 1 base at J, with 9 bases in the middle.

This CDR3 reads CASSLGNFLAFF. DNA of the CDR3: TGTGCCAGCAGCCTCGGGAATTTTTTGGCTTTCTTT. This sequence joins TRBV7-9 and TRBJ1-1; D unclear. The length of the CDR3 is 12 residues. Germline CDR1 and CDR2: SEHNR and FQNEAQ (reference sequence). V was pared by 5 bases and J by 11 bases, with 15 bases between.

The chain joins TRBV4-3 to TRBJ1-5; no firm D call. This CDR3 contains 15 residues. The germline gives CDR1 LGHNA, CDR2 YSLEER. The V end was cut by 0 bases, the J end by 5 bases, with 11 bases between. This CDR3 reads CASSQDLQVYQPQHF. The DNA of the CDR3 is TGCGCCAGCAGCCAAGATTTGCAGGTATATCAGCCCCAGCATTTT.

This chain links TRBV6-6 with TRBJ2-7; 9 nucleotides align to TRBD1. V lost 10 bases to trimming and J lost 5 bases; unmatched junction nucleotides: 6. The length of the CDR3 is 12 residues. Germline V lookup: CDR1 MNHNY, CDR2 SVGAGI (reference sequence). The CDR3 nucleotides read TGTGCCACCCACAGGGGGCCCCACGAGCAGTACTTC. Protein sequence: CATHRGPHEQYF.

In nucleotides, the CDR3 is TGTGCCAGCAGCTCCCGGGACGGCTATGGCTACACCTTC. Translated: CASSSRDGYGYTF. This chain uses TRBV9 with TRBJ1-2, with a tentative D call TRBD1 (5 bases). Germline V gene data show CDR1 as SGDLS and CDR2 as YYNGEE. V lost 4 bases and J 4 bases, leaving 11 bases between the germline ends. This CDR3 has 13 amino acids.

The chain uses TRBV11-2 and TRBJ1-1; D remains ambiguous. The germline V gene encodes CDR1 SGHAT and CDR2 FQNNGV. The length of the CDR3 is 12 residues. Trimming removed 5 bases at V and 7 bases at J, with 11 bases between. CDR3 nucleotides: TGTGCCAGCAGCCCGGTGGGAGTTGAAGCTTTCTTT. Protein sequence: CASSPVGVEAFF.

J is TRBJ2-5 and V is TRBV2; D is uncertain. Trimming took 10 bases from V and 2 from J, leaving 5 bases between them. CDR1 and CDR2 from the germline V gene are SNHLY and FYNNEI. The CDR3 totals 10 residues. The CDR3 loop is CAKQQETQYF. For the CDR3, the DNA is TGTGCCAAGCAGCAAGAGACCCAGTACTTC.

This chain links TRBV27 with TRBJ2-7; TRBD1 matches at 7 bases. Trimming removed 5 bases from V and 4 bases from J; junction bases left unmatched: 11. The CDR3 has 15 amino acids. CDR1 MNHEY and CDR2 SMNVEV come from the germline V gene (reference sequence). As DNA, the CDR3 is TGTGCCAGCAGTATCAAGGGGGCATCTACGTACGAGCAGTACTTC. Protein sequence: CASSIKGASTYEQYF.

The CDR3 DNA reads as TGTGCCAGCGGCCAGGCTAGCGGGAGTATTTTGCCCTACGAGCAGTACTTC. Translating it yields CASGQASGSILPYEQYF. The chain recombines TRBV27 with TRBJ2-7; 10 nucleotides agree with TRBD2. Germline trimming cut 8 bases from V and 2 bases from J; bases unmatched to any gene: 15. Germline assignment: CDR1 MNHEY and CDR2 SMNVEV (reference sequence). The CDR3 consists of 17 residues.

Points on this clone: Other DNA sequences from this sample encode an identical CDR3 as well. The chain couples TRBV4-1 to TRBJ2-7, with D unresolved. The CDR3 runs 13 residues. Germline CDR1 and CDR2: MGHRA and YSYEKL. Trimming removed 0 bases at V and 2 bases at J, with 5 bases between. The CDR3: CASSQEITYEQYF. The CDR3 DNA reads as TGCGCCAGCAGCCAAGAGATCACCTACGAGCAGTACTTC.

The rearrangement links TRBV5-4 to TRBJ2-5; no clear D gene. Trimming pared 2 bases from V and 5 bases from J, leaving 10 bases between. Germline V lookup: CDR1 SGHNT, CDR2 YYREEE (reference sequence). The length of the CDR3 is 13 residues. DNA for the CDR3: TGTGCCAGCAGCTTCCGGCCGTGGGAGACCCAGTACTTC. Translation: CASSFRPWETQYF.

The V and J genes are TRBV30 and TRBJ2-7; 14 positions agree with TRBD2. The trim removed 2 bases at V and 1 base at J, leaving 4 bases unmatched. The CDR3 is made up of 16 amino acids. Germline V lookup: CDR1 GTSNPN, CDR2 SVGIG (reference sequence). This CDR3 is CAWSHGLAGGSYEQYF. CDR3 coding DNA: TGTGCCTGGAGTCACGGACTAGCGGGAGGTTCCTACGAGCAGTACTTC.

The chain combines TRBV4-1 with TRBJ2-5; 8 bases match TRBD2. Germline-derived CDR1 and CDR2 are MGHRA and YSYEKL. The CDR3 length is 13 residues. J lost 1 base, V lost 8 bases, and 3 bases had no gene match. In DNA, the CDR3 is TGCGCCAGCGGGGGACTAGTCCAAGAGACCCAGTACTTC. It translates to CASGGLVQETQYF.

The rearrangement links TRBV4-3 to TRBJ2-7; 15 bases are a match to TRBD2. The germline CDR1 and CDR2 sequences are LGHNA and YSLEER. J lost 6 bases, V lost 0 bases, and 12 bases had no gene match. This CDR3 is 19 amino acids long. The CDR3 spells CASSQEAGLAGGPLSEQYF. The CDR3 nucleotides read TGCGCCAGCAGCCAAGAGGCGGGACTAGCGGGAGGTCCCCTTTCCGAGCAGTACTTC.

The chain carries TRBV29-1 and TRBJ2-5; 7 nucleotides align to TRBD1. V shed 3 bases and J 9 bases; nucleotides not matched to a gene: 10. CDR3 length: 13 amino acids. CDR1 is SQVTM and CDR2 is ANQGSEA in the germline V gene. The CDR3, as DNA: TGCAGCGTTGATGATATCGTACAGGGGTCCCAGTACTTC. This translates into CSVDDIVQGSQYF. The full variable domain, in which reference TRBV29-1 and TRBJ2-5 provide the parts outside the CDR3, is SAVISQKPSRDICQRGTSLTIQCQVDSQVTMMFWYRQQPGQSLTLIATANQGSEATYESGFVIDKFPISRPNLTFSTLTVSNMSPEDSSIYLCSVDDIVQGSQYFGPGTRLLVL.

The gene calls are TRBV2 and TRBJ2-1, with 9 bases fitting TRBD2. The J segment lost 0 bases and the V segment lost 1 base, leaving 1 base of the junction unmatched. CDR3 length: 16 residues. Germline values: CDR1 SNHLY, CDR2 FYNNEI. For the CDR3, the DNA is TGTGCCAGCAGTGAAGGTAGCGGGAGCTCCTACAATGAGCAGTTCTTC. Residues: CASSEGSGSSYNEQFF.